This TCR beta chain was found in a study of beta chain features in type 1 diabetes. General study points: All four CD4+ subsets of Type 1 diabetes patients contained TCRB CDR3s that were moderately but significantly shorter.

CDR1 is LNHDA and CDR2 is SQIVND in the germline V gene (reference sequence). Trimming cost V 8 bases and J 7 bases; bases outside gene matches: 20. CDR3 size: 17 residues. As concerns this clone: Its target is not known.

Isolated RNA was reverse transcribed in full, so expressed TCRB transcripts were sequenced. The read count averaged approximately 4 million across naive, central memory and regulatory T cell samples. Using immunoSEQ multiplex PCR, the repertoire was profiled, and TCRdb retains in-frame clones only, with some absent. The repertoire has roughly 330,000 clones, around an eighth of them found once; the top ten carry 0.015%. Sequencing was done on a sample of naive CD4+ T cells from blood. The TCR sequence derives from a woman under 30 with type 1 diabetes. The V call is TRBV19, the J call TRBJ2-5, with 9 bases identical to TRBD1. CDR3: CASEGLPGQGRSGTQYF. The CDR3 DNA reads TGTGCCAGTGAGGGACTTCCGGGACAGGGCAGATCGGGGACCCAGTACTTC.